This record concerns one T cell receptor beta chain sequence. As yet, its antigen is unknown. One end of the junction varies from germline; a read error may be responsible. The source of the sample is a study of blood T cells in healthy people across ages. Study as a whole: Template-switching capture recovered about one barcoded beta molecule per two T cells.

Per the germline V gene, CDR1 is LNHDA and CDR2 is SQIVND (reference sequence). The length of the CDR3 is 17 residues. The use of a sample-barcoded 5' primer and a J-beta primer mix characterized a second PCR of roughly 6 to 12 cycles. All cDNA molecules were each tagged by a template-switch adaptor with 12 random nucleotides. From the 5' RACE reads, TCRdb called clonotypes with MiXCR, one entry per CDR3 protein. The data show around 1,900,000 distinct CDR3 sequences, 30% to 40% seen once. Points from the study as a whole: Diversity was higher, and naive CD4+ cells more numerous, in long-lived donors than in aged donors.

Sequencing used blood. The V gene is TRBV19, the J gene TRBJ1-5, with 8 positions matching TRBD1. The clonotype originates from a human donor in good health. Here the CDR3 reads CAISGTGDLMGNQPQHF. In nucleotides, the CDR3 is TGTGCCATTAGTGGGACAGGAGACCTAATGGGCAATCAGCCCCAGCATTTT.